Listed below are T cell receptor beta chains from one sample, sequenced in a study of human T cells and chemical hapten exposure. TCRdb processed the RACE reads anew with MiXCR; each CDR3 protein has one entry. The sample includes 150,000 to 200,000 distinct CDR3 sequences, around 20% of them seen just once. Sequenced material: whole blood, taken in connection with sensitization to the hapten diphenylcyclopropenone (DPC). The origin of the receptors is a woman aged 50 to 60 with alopecia areata. Some clones in this sample may be carry-over from other donors' samples. Each CDR3 is given with its conserved first and last residue. Size values are once, few and many counts, or a class for expanded clones, and some rows have none.

clone_size: .; v_call: TRBV12-3/TRBV12-4; j_call: TRBJ2-7; cdr3_aa: CASSNQREGLSYEQYF
clone_size: once; v_call: TRBV27; j_call: TRBJ2-1; cdr3_aa: CASSWSGSKFYNEQFF
clone_size: few; v_call: TRBV2; j_call: TRBJ2-3; cdr3_aa: CASPSGSATDTQYF
clone_size: .; v_call: TRBV29-1; j_call: TRBJ1-2; cdr3_aa: CSVEAGDAGINYGYTF
clone_size: few; v_call: TRBV7-2; j_call: TRBJ2-3; cdr3_aa: CASSIAGTDTQYF
clone_size: .; v_call: TRBV7-7; j_call: TRBJ2-5; cdr3_aa: CASSNGQAETQYF
clone_size: .; v_call: TRBV20-1; j_call: TRBJ2-7; cdr3_aa: CSLAGVSYEQYF
clone_size: .; v_call: TRBV7-3; j_call: TRBJ1-1; cdr3_aa: CASTGGHPEDTEAFF
clone_size: .; v_call: TRBV19; j_call: TRBJ2-3; cdr3_aa: CASSTYSRGDTQYF
clone_size: .; v_call: TRBV29-1; j_call: TRBJ1-3; cdr3_aa: CSAPALYGNTIYF
clone_size: .; v_call: TRBV12-3/TRBV12-4; j_call: TRBJ1-5; cdr3_aa: CASSLADRKGNQPQHF
clone_size: once; v_call: TRBV13; j_call: TRBJ2-7; cdr3_aa: CASSLRGRNYEQYF
clone_size: .; v_call: TRBV30; j_call: TRBJ2-2; cdr3_aa: CAWSVTPYTGELFF
clone_size: many; v_call: TRBV20-1; j_call: TRBJ2-3; cdr3_aa: CSARVGRLVRVGTDTQYF
clone_size: .; v_call: TRBV7-8; j_call: TRBJ2-3; cdr3_aa: CASSLGVLTQYF
clone_size: few; v_call: TRBV28; j_call: TRBJ2-7; cdr3_aa: CASSFPFGQVISYEQYF
clone_size: .; v_call: TRBV10-3; j_call: TRBJ2-7; cdr3_aa: CAISPGGGSYEQYF
clone_size: few; v_call: TRBV11-2; j_call: TRBJ2-7; cdr3_aa: CASSLTVGLLYEQYF
clone_size: .; v_call: TRBV2; j_call: TRBJ1-6; cdr3_aa: CASSTTTGGFSPLHF
clone_size: .; v_call: TRBV20-1; j_call: TRBJ1-2; cdr3_aa: CSASGQRRDGYTF
clone_size: many; v_call: TRBV18; j_call: TRBJ1-1; cdr3_aa: CASSPETGEAFF
clone_size: .; v_call: TRBV29-1; j_call: TRBJ1-1; cdr3_aa: CSVGGPEAFF
clone_size: many; v_call: TRBV2; j_call: TRBJ1-1; cdr3_aa: CASIQSAGGRNTEAFF
clone_size: .; v_call: TRBV10-3; j_call: TRBJ2-7; cdr3_aa: CAISYVGTASSEQYF
clone_size: .; v_call: TRBV2; j_call: TRBJ2-2; cdr3_aa: CASSPRTVVTGELFF
clone_size: once; v_call: TRBV29-1; j_call: TRBJ1-1; cdr3_aa: CSAEAGGTEAFF
clone_size: .; v_call: TRBV21-1; j_call: TRBJ1-5; cdr3_aa: CASSKESAGAHQPQHF
clone_size: .; v_call: TRBV6-2/TRBV6-3; j_call: TRBJ1-1; cdr3_aa: CASSYYGRGTEAFF
clone_size: many; v_call: TRBV14; j_call: TRBJ2-1; cdr3_aa: CASSQGRRNEQFF
clone_size: .; v_call: TRBV7-9; j_call: TRBJ2-1; cdr3_aa: CASSPNSEQFF
clone_size: .; v_call: TRBV7-2; j_call: TRBJ2-2; cdr3_aa: CASSPAGGNTGELFF
clone_size: .; v_call: TRBV27; j_call: TRBJ2-1; cdr3_aa: CASSLWGQGGTNEQFF
clone_size: .; v_call: TRBV2; j_call: TRBJ1-2; cdr3_aa: CASTRSPYGYTF
clone_size: .; v_call: TRBV10-1; j_call: TRBJ2-2; cdr3_aa: CASRESRGLDTGELFF
clone_size: .; v_call: TRBV25-1; j_call: TRBJ1-2; cdr3_aa: CASSEQRGNGYTF
clone_size: .; v_call: TRBV5-1; j_call: TRBJ2-2; cdr3_aa: CASSLVTSGSLSGELFF
clone_size: few; v_call: TRBV7-9; j_call: TRBJ2-7; cdr3_aa: CASSPLRRLSYEQYF
clone_size: .; v_call: TRBV3-1; j_call: TRBJ2-7; cdr3_aa: CASSQADYEQYF
clone_size: few; v_call: TRBV5-1; j_call: TRBJ2-4; cdr3_aa: CASSPPLDINIQYF
clone_size: .; v_call: TRBV2; j_call: TRBJ2-7; cdr3_aa: CASSRTALAVLYEQYF
clone_size: few; v_call: TRBV20-1; j_call: TRBJ2-7; cdr3_aa: CSARAQTSSSSDEQYF
clone_size: .; v_call: TRBV7-9; j_call: TRBJ2-5; cdr3_aa: CASSSPWNSRLVETQYF
clone_size: .; v_call: TRBV15; j_call: TRBJ1-1; cdr3_aa: CATSRPLEKGGTEAFF
clone_size: .; v_call: TRBV7-9; j_call: TRBJ2-5; cdr3_aa: CASSGRQGDQETQYF
clone_size: .; v_call: TRBV24-1; j_call: TRBJ2-1; cdr3_aa: CATSSGDRGSYNEQFF
clone_size: .; v_call: TRBV2; j_call: TRBJ2-2; cdr3_aa: CASSELLDTGELFF
clone_size: .; v_call: TRBV10-3; j_call: TRBJ2-7; cdr3_aa: CATAGTSGRAYEQYF
clone_size: few; v_call: TRBV6-5; j_call: TRBJ2-7; cdr3_aa: CASRSTRRGESYEQYF
clone_size: .; v_call: TRBV5-1; j_call: TRBJ2-3; cdr3_aa: CASSLMTSNPTDTQYF
clone_size: .; v_call: TRBV18; j_call: TRBJ1-2; cdr3_aa: CASSPLDRADGYTF
clone_size: .; v_call: TRBV5-6; j_call: TRBJ2-1; cdr3_aa: CASSALNHEQFF
clone_size: many; v_call: TRBV29-1; j_call: TRBJ1-4; cdr3_aa: CSVGQGNEKLFF
clone_size: few; v_call: TRBV5-6; j_call: TRBJ1-4; cdr3_aa: CASSLERNEKLFF
clone_size: .; v_call: TRBV6-2/TRBV6-3; j_call: TRBJ2-2; cdr3_aa: CASTILGTGNTGELFF
clone_size: .; v_call: TRBV27; j_call: TRBJ1-2; cdr3_aa: CASSGGRDGYTF
clone_size: .; v_call: TRBV27; j_call: TRBJ2-7; cdr3_aa: CASRNSGIGSYEQYF
clone_size: .; v_call: TRBV11-3; j_call: TRBJ2-5; cdr3_aa: CASRRLAGVETQYF
clone_size: .; v_call: TRBV30; j_call: TRBJ2-3; cdr3_aa: CAWSGASGMGTDTQYF
clone_size: few; v_call: TRBV24-1; j_call: TRBJ2-5; cdr3_aa: CATSDRQGPKTETQYF